A single sample is the source of the 26 T cell receptor beta chains below, sequenced in a study of identical twins. TCRdb called the 5' RACE reads again in MiXCR, with one record for every CDR3 protein. The sample yields about 530,000 distinct CDR3 sequences, roughly 15% seen once. These data are also associated with another study on yellow fever vaccine responses in identical twins.

Sequenced material: CD4+ T cells sorted from blood. Receptors originate from a woman under 30 in good health.

This clonotype was recorded a few times. The CDR3 coding sequence is TGTGCCACCAGTGGAAGGGCCAGGAACACTGAAGCTTTCTTT. This translates into CATSGRARNTEAFF. The chain couples TRBV24-1 to TRBJ1-1; D is undetermined. Looked up from germline, CDR1 is KGHDR and CDR2 is SFDVKD. The ends were cut back, 5 bases at V and 1 base at J, with 10 bases in the middle. This CDR3 has 14 amino acids.

The chain joins TRBV6-2 or TRBV6-3 to TRBJ2-3, with D unclear. Germline values: CDR1 MNHEY, CDR2 SVGEGT. V was clipped by 0 bases and J by 5 bases, with 3 bases between them. The length of the CDR3 is 12 residues. This CDR3 is CASSYSRDTQYF. In nucleotides, the CDR3 is TGTGCCAGCAGTTACTCGAGAGATACGCAGTATTTT.

The chain recombines TRBV24-1 with TRBJ2-2; TRBD1 agrees at 10 bases. With V trimmed by 5 bases and J by 0 bases, 11 bases remained unmatched. Germline-derived CDR1 and CDR2 are KGHDR and SFDVKD. CDR3 length equals 19 residues. CDR3 in amino acids: CATSGVGTGDWSNTGELFF. Written as DNA, the CDR3 is TGTGCCACCAGTGGTGTCGGGACAGGGGATTGGTCGAACACCGGGGAGCTGTTTTTT.

The sample holds a few counts of this clonotype. J is TRBJ2-1 and V is TRBV11-2; D possibly uses TRBD1 or TRBD2 (6 bases each). The germline V gene has CDR1 SGHAT and CDR2 FQNNGV. Trimming removed 4 bases at V and 0 bases at J, with 19 bases between. This CDR3 has 18 amino acids. The CDR3 loop reads CASSSRGVAEFSYNEQFF. In nucleotides, the CDR3 is TGTGCCAGCAGCTCTAGGGGGGTGGCGGAATTCTCCTACAATGAGCAGTTCTTC.

V and J are TRBV20-1 and TRBJ2-3; a possible D gene is TRBD2 (5 bases). The CDR3 sequence is 15 residues long. Germline V lookup: CDR1 DFQATT, CDR2 SNEGSKA (reference sequence). V lost 5 bases, J lost 4 bases, and 19 bases lay in between. CDR3 DNA sequence: TGCAGTGCTCCCCGCCAAACGGGAAAGGCAGATACGCAGTATTTT. Residues: CSAPRQTGKADTQYF.

This clonotype was counted ten times or more. The V and J genes are TRBV5-1 and TRBJ1-1; possible D gene TRBD1, 6 bases. Looked up from germline, CDR1 is SGHRS and CDR2 is YFSETQ. V lost 4 bases and J lost 4, with 11 bases in between. The CDR3 covers 13 residues. CDR3 sequence reads: CASSQVGATEAFF. DNA of the CDR3: TGCGCCAGCAGCCAAGTGGGGGCCACTGAAGCTTTCTTT.

This clonotype was detected a few times. The chain couples TRBV12-3 or TRBV12-4 to TRBJ2-5; 7 bases match TRBD2. V lost 8 bases and J lost 4; bases outside the gene matches: 7. The CDR3 is made up of 13 amino acids. DNA for the CDR3: TGTGCCAGCTCCGGGCGCGGGGGAGAGACCCAGTACTTC. It yields the protein CASSGRGGETQYF.

This clonotype appeared many times. This chain links TRBV12-3 or TRBV12-4 with TRBJ2-1, with a weak D call TRBD2 (7 bases). The length of the CDR3 is 12 residues. V shed 6 bases and J shed 7 bases, with 10 bases lying between them. This CDR3 is CASRGGANEQFF. CDR3 bases: TGTGCCAGCAGAGGGGGGGCGAATGAGCAGTTCTTC.

V usage is TRBV20-1 and J usage is TRBJ1-2, with 7 bases identical to TRBD1. The CDR3 consists of 15 residues. V trimming: 1 base; J trimming: 4 bases; junction bases outside the gene matches: 9. Germline V gene lookup returns CDR1 DFQATT and CDR2 SNEGSKA (reference sequence). The CDR3 is CSARVEGQRSYGYTF. The CDR3 bases are TGCAGTGCTAGAGTTGAGGGACAGCGGAGCTATGGCTACACCTTC.

This clonotype has only a few counts. This rearrangement joins TRBV7-2 to TRBJ2-3; 11 nucleotides align to TRBD2. J lost 4 bases, V lost 1 base, and 7 bases had no gene match. CDR3 length: 17 residues. The germline V gene has CDR1 SGHTA and CDR2 FQGNSA. CDR3: CASSLVPGTSGADTQYF. CDR3 bases: TGTGCCAGCAGCTTAGTTCCCGGGACTAGCGGTGCAGATACGCAGTATTTT.

This clonotype was picked up a small number of times. The rearrangement links TRBV11-2 to TRBJ2-1; 7 bases map to TRBD2. V was clipped by 3 bases and J by 8 bases; unmatched bases: 13. Germline V lookup: CDR1 SGHAT, CDR2 FQNNGV. The CDR3 has 16 residues. The CDR3 DNA follows: TGTGCCAGCAGCTTTTTAGGGCTAGCGGACATCGATGAGCAGTTCTTC. Its translation: CASSFLGLADIDEQFF.

At least ten counts were recorded for this clonotype. The chain uses TRBV11-2 and TRBJ2-5, with D possibly matching TRBD2 (6 bases). Germline V lookup: CDR1 SGHAT, CDR2 FQNNGV. Trimming took 3 bases from V and 3 from J, leaving 23 bases between them. The CDR3 is 18 residues long. This chain's CDR3 is CASSFTLSDWDLEETQYF. The CDR3 DNA reads as TGTGCCAGCAGCTTCACACTTTCCGATTGGGACTTAGAAGAGACCCAGTACTTC.

This clonotype was found a few times. The rearrangement uses TRBV7-3 and TRBJ2-5; 10 nucleotides align to TRBD2. With V trimmed by 5 bases and J by 5 bases, 8 bases remained unmatched. CDR1 SGHTA and CDR2 FQGTGA come from the germline V gene. This CDR3 has 15 amino acids. CDR3 nucleotide sequence: TGTGCCAGCAGCCCCACTAGCGGGAAAGAGGAGACCCAGTACTTC. Translated, it gives CASSPTSGKEETQYF.

This clonotype was counted a few times. The CDR3 loop is CASSVREGNTEAFF. The CDR3 nucleotides read TGTGCCAGCAGTGTCCGCGAGGGGAACACTGAAGCTTTCTTT. The V and J genes are TRBV2 and TRBJ1-1; no reliable D call. This CDR3 is 14 amino acids long. The germline CDR1 and CDR2 sequences are SNHLY and FYNNEI. With 4 bases removed from V and 1 base from J, the gap between germline ends came to 10 bases.

This clonotype was seen ten or more times. DNA for the CDR3: TGTGCCAGCAGTCTCTCCAAGGCCGGGGCCTATGGCTACACCTTC. Translation: CASSLSKAGAYGYTF. This chain connects TRBV12-3 or TRBV12-4 to TRBJ1-2, with D possibly TRBD1 on 5 matching bases. The CDR3 contains 15 residues. V lost 5 bases to trimming and J lost 4 bases, with 17 bases between them.

This clonotype was seen only a few times. The chain is built from TRBV20-1 and TRBJ1-1, with 7 nucleotides matching TRBD1. V was clipped by 3 bases and J by 1 base; unmatched bases: 5. Germline CDR1 DFQATT, CDR2 SNEGSKA (reference sequence). CDR3 size: 14 residues. The CDR3 DNA reads TGCAGTGCTAGTCCAGGGGGTAGGAACACTGAAGCTTTCTTT. The encoded protein is CSASPGGRNTEAFF.

This rearrangement joins TRBV20-1 to TRBJ1-6; D remains unclear. The CDR3 covers 12 residues. Germline CDR1 DFQATT, CDR2 SNEGSKA (reference sequence). V dropped 2 bases and J dropped 7 bases, with 6 bases sitting between them. The CDR3 DNA reads as TGCAGTGCTAGACCGATAAATTCACCCCTCCACTTT. Protein: CSARPINSPLHF.

In DNA, the CDR3 is TGTGCCAGCTACCAACCGGGGACTGAAGCTTTCTTT. It yields the protein CASYQPGTEAFF. The chain employs TRBV12-3 or TRBV12-4 and TRBJ1-1, with no clear D. V was trimmed by 8 bases and J by 5 bases, leaving 12 bases between them. The CDR3 has 12 amino acids.

The V call is TRBV7-2, the J call TRBJ2-7, with D possibly matching TRBD1 (5 bases). The CDR3 consists of 14 residues. Germline CDR1 reads SGHTA; CDR2 reads FQGNSA. With 4 bases removed from V and 6 bases from J, the gap between germline ends came to 16 bases. The CDR3 sequence is CASSSTTPGFEQYF. Written as DNA, the CDR3 is TGTGCCAGCAGCTCCACCACCCCAGGGTTCGAGCAGTACTTC.

A few counts support this clonotype. The V gene is TRBV29-1, the J gene TRBJ1-1, with a weak D call TRBD1 (5 bases). The CDR3 is 14 residues long. Germline CDR1 reads SQVTM; CDR2 reads ANQGSEA. V was clipped by 5 bases and J by 0 bases, with 13 bases between them. Written as DNA, the CDR3 is TGCAGCGTTCTGGGACCCTCCATGAACACTGAAGCTTTCTTT. As protein: CSVLGPSMNTEAFF. The complete variable domain, with remaining parts taken from reference TRBV29-1 and TRBJ1-1, reads SAVISQKPSRDICQRGTSLTIQCQVDSQVTMMFWYRQQPGQSLTLIATANQGSEATYESGFVIDKFPISRPNLTFSTLTVSNMSPEDSSIYLCSVLGPSMNTEAFFGQGTRLTVV.

The rearrangement joins TRBV28 to TRBJ1-1; D ambiguous. The CDR3 is 16 residues long. With 1 base removed from V and 0 bases from J, the gap between germline ends came to 12 bases. CDR1 and CDR2 (germline): MDHEN, SYDVKM. This CDR3 is CASSLYGTVLNTEAFF. The CDR3 nucleotides are TGTGCCAGCAGTTTATACGGCACCGTTCTGAACACTGAAGCTTTCTTT.

The V gene is TRBV5-1, the J gene TRBJ2-7; D is unclear. The CDR3 is 14 residues long. CDR1 is SGHRS, CDR2 YFSETQ, per germline. V was clipped by 7 bases and J by 0 bases, with 14 bases between them. The CDR3 sequence is CASRIGLSSYEQYV. CDR3 DNA: TGCGCCAGCCGTATCGGGTTGAGCTCCTACGAGCAGTACGTC.

This clonotype turned up a few times. The rearrangement joins TRBV20-1 to TRBJ2-1; 13 bases are a match to TRBD2. This CDR3 has 16 amino acids. The V and J ends lost 5 bases and 9 bases, in that order; junction bases with no gene match: 13. Germline-derived CDR1 and CDR2 are DFQATT and SNEGSKA (reference sequence). The CDR3 DNA reads as TGCAGTGCTGGGGGGGGCGGACTAGCGGGAGTTCTTGAGCAGTTCTTC. Amino acid sequence: CSAGGGGLAGVLEQFF.

The chain employs TRBV5-1 and TRBJ2-2, with D perhaps matching TRBD1 or TRBD2 (5 bases each). The CDR3 is made up of 14 amino acids. The ends were cut back, 7 bases at V and 3 bases at J, with 13 bases in the middle. Germline assignment: CDR1 SGHRS and CDR2 YFSETQ. DNA of the CDR3: TGCGCCAGCGCCTTAGCGACAGACACCGGGGAGCTGTTTTTT. Translated: CASALATDTGELFF.

A few counts support this clonotype. The gene calls are TRBV12-3 or TRBV12-4 and TRBJ2-1, with 13 positions matching TRBD2. This CDR3 is 14 amino acids long. The V segment lost 5 bases and the J segment 9 bases; nucleotides outside the gene matches: 4. CDR3 protein: CASSNGLAGVEQFF. The CDR3, as DNA: TGTGCCAGCAGTAATGGACTAGCGGGAGTTGAGCAGTTCTTC.

There are a few counts of this clonotype. This sequence joins TRBV5-6 and TRBJ2-5; possible D gene TRBD1, 6 bases. The germline V and J ends were trimmed by 0 bases and 5 bases, with 14 bases remaining between them. The germline CDR1 and CDR2 sequences are SGHDT and YYEEEE. CDR3 length equals 15 residues. CDR3 DNA: TGTGCCAGCAGCTTGGGTTATACAGGGACGGAGACCCAGTACTTC. This gives the protein CASSLGYTGTETQYF.